This is a list of T cell receptor beta chains from one sample in a study of neurological immune-mediated disorders. TCRdb passed the 5' RACE reads through MiXCR, listing each CDR3 protein once. The sample consists of fewer than 55,000 distinct CDR3 sequences, roughly an eighth of them appearing once. Sequencing was carried out using PBMCs. These receptors all stem from a male donor with HTLV-1-associated myelopathy (HAM/TSP). The CDR3 runs from the conserved cysteine through the conserved F or W. Fields, in order: clone size, D gene, J gene, V gene, CDR3 DNA, CDR3 protein. A D gene is named only where the DNA matches it firmly. A clone size is listed for some rows: how often the clone was seen (once, few, many), or a class if it is expanded.

NA,TRBD1,TRBJ2-2,TRBV20-1,TGCAGTGCTTTGGGGGACAGGGGCCGTCGAAAAACCATGGAGCTGTTTTTT,CSALGDRGRRKTMELFF
many,NA,TRBJ2-1,TRBV5-1,TGCGCCAGCAGCTTGGAGGTCAGCTACAATGAGCAGTTCTTC,CASSLEVSYNEQFF
many,TRBD2,TRBJ2-3,TRBV10-3,TGTGCCATCAGTAGCGGGAGAGATACGCAGTATTTT,CAISSGRDTQYF
many,NA,TRBJ1-2,TRBV9,TGTGCCAGCAGCGTCGCCGGGACTTTCGAGTTCTATGGCTACACCTTC,CASSVAGTFEFYGYTF
NA,NA,TRBJ2-7,TRBV5-6,TGTGCCAGCAGCTCGGAAGTGGGGCGTTTCGAGCAGTACTTC,CASSSEVGRFEQYF
many,NA,TRBJ2-3,TRBV5-1,TGCGCCAGCAGCTTGGGGCAGTACGGGACAGATACGCAGTATTTT,CASSLGQYGTDTQYF
many,NA,TRBJ1-2,TRBV4-3,TGCGCCAGCAGCCCGTATACCGGGACAACCTCCTATGGCTACACCTTC,CASSPYTGTTSYGYTF
many,NA,TRBJ2-7,TRBV14,TGTGCCAGCAGCCAAAGGCAGGGGTTCGACGAGCAGTACTTC,CASSQRQGFDEQYF
few,NA,TRBJ2-2,TRBV18,TGTGCCAGCTCACCAACAGGGACCGGGGAGCTGTTTTTT,CASSPTGTGELFF
many,NA,TRBJ1-1,TRBV7-9,TGTGCCAGCAGCCCCGGACGGGCGAACACTGAAGCTTTCTTT,CASSPGRANTEAFF
NA,NA,TRBJ1-5,TRBV10-2,TGCGCCAACAGTGTATGGGGGTACAATCAGCCCCAGCATTTT,CANSVWGYNQPQHF
many,NA,TRBJ1-6,TRBV6-2/TRBV6-3,TGTGCCAGCAGCCTCCCGGGGACCTATTCACCCCTCCACTTT,CASSLPGTYSPLHF
many,NA,TRBJ1-5,TRBV12-3/TRBV12-4,TGTGCCAGCAGTCTCTGGCGGGGGGGGCGACTCAATCAGCCCCAGCATTTT,CASSLWRGGRLNQPQHF
many,NA,TRBJ2-3,TRBV5-5,TGTGCCAGCAGCTTACCTGAAGGCACAGATACGCAGTATTTT,CASSLPEGTDTQYF